Below are 17 T cell receptor beta chains sequenced from a single sample in a study of Graves' ophthalmopathy and Graves' hyperthyroidism. Transcripts of RNA were the source for amplifying TCR beta CDR3 regions. HTBI primers were employed in first-round RT-PCR, then a second-round multiplex PCR followed. TCRdb ran MiXCR on the multiplex PCR reads and lists one entry per CDR3 protein. The table shows roughly 600,000 distinct CDR3 sequences, with less than 45% occurring only once. Input material: peripheral blood or thyroid tissue (not recorded which). The source is an adult man with Graves' hyperthyroidism.

The rearrangement links TRBV7-9 to TRBJ2-6, with D uncertain. Per the germline V gene, CDR1 is SEHNR and CDR2 is FQNEAQ (reference sequence). The V and J ends lost 4 bases and 3 bases respectively, with 13 bases between them. The CDR3 contains 16 residues. The CDR3 is CASSSPDGFGANVLTF. The CDR3, as DNA: TGTGCCAGCAGCTCCCCGGACGGCTTTGGGGCCAACGTCCTGACTTTC.

As concerns this clonotype: Given a much more abundant clone one base away, this may be a read error. This chain connects TRBV20-1 to TRBJ1-2, with D unresolved. Per germline, CDR1 DFQATT and CDR2 SNEGSKA (reference sequence). CDR3 length equals 13 residues. Trimming took 0 bases from V and 8 from J, leaving 13 bases between them. CDR3 nucleotides: TGCAGTGCTAGAGATAACCCACTTGGGGGCTACACCTTC. Translation: CSARDNPLGGYTF.

This clonotype was found many times. The CDR3 loop reads CASTPGLAGAIYEQYF. CDR3 nucleotide sequence: TGTGCCAGCACCCCGGGACTAGCGGGGGCCATTTACGAGCAGTACTTC. The chain is built from TRBV2 and TRBJ2-7; 14 bases match TRBD2. Trimming took 7 bases from V and 4 from J; bases not matched to a gene: 9. Germline-derived CDR1 and CDR2 are SNHLY and FYNNEI. The length of the CDR3 is 16 residues. The whole variable domain, filled in from reference TRBV2 and TRBJ2-7, reads EPEVTQTPSHQVTQMGQEVILRCVPISNHLYFYWYRQILGQKVEFLVSFYNNEISEKSEIFDDQFSVERPDGSNFTLKIRSTKLEDSAMYFCASTPGLAGAIYEQYFGPGTRLTVT.

This clonotype was seen ten or more times. This chain connects TRBV5-1 to TRBJ2-7, with no clear D. The CDR3 consists of 12 residues. V lost 7 bases, J lost 3 bases, and 11 bases lay in between. CDR1 is SGHRS, CDR2 YFSETQ, per germline. The CDR3 DNA follows: TGCGCCAGCGGCCTGGACGGCTACGAGCAGTACTTC. Protein: CASGLDGYEQYF.

This CDR3 reads CASRGQGLGGDTQYF. CDR3 DNA: TGTGCCAGTAGGGGACAGGGGCTAGGTGGAGATACGCAGTATTTT. This chain connects TRBV19 to TRBJ2-3; 10 bases match TRBD1. Germline V gene lookup returns CDR1 LNHDA and CDR2 SQIVND (reference sequence). With 6 bases clipped from V and 5 bases from J, the junction kept 8 bases outside the gene matches. The CDR3 runs 15 residues.

The genes are TRBV29-1 and TRBJ1-1, with D possibly TRBD1 on 6 matching bases. V was shortened by 8 bases and J by 6 bases, with 16 bases between the two germline ends. This CDR3 spans 12 amino acids. Germline-derived CDR1 and CDR2 are SQVTM and ANQGSEA. CDR3 in amino acids: CSTQQGTAEAFF. Written as DNA, the CDR3 is TGCAGCACCCAACAGGGAACGGCTGAAGCTTTCTTT.

The sample holds many counts of this clonotype. The chain combines TRBV4-1 with TRBJ2-5; 11 positions match TRBD2. The junction had 5 bases not matched to a gene; V was cut back by 3 bases and J by 2 bases. The CDR3 consists of 16 residues. Germline CDR1 MGHRA, CDR2 YSYEKL. DNA of the CDR3: TGCGCCAGCAGCCAGAGGGGACTAGCGGATCAAGAGACCCAGTACTTC. Translation gives CASSQRGLADQETQYF.

This clonotype occurred a few times. V is TRBV30 and J is TRBJ1-1; the match to TRBD1 covers 7 bases. The V and J ends lost 7 bases and 6 bases, in that order; junction bases with no gene match: 14. Germline V gives CDR1 GTSNPN, CDR2 SVGIG (reference sequence). CDR3 length equals 14 residues. CDR3 in DNA: TGTGCCTCCCTACCGAGGGGGCGTACCCCTGAAGCTTTCTTT. Amino acids: CASLPRGRTPEAFF. Full variable domain (missing parts from reference TRBV30 and TRBJ1-1): SQTIHQWPATLVQPVGSPLSLECTVEGTSNPNLYWYRQAAGRGLQLLFYSVGIGQISSEVPQNLSASRPQDRQFILSSKKLLLSDSGFYLCASLPRGRTPEAFFGQGTRLTVV.

This clonotype was observed many times. J is TRBJ1-1 and V is TRBV7-9, with TRBD1 matching over 8 bases. CDR1 and CDR2 (germline): SEHNR, FQNEAQ (reference sequence). This CDR3 is 15 amino acids long. J gave up 0 bases and V 4 bases, and 4 bases lay outside the gene matches. CDR3: CASSYGQGMNTEAFF. The CDR3 coding sequence is TGTGCCAGCAGCTATGGACAGGGCATGAACACTGAAGCTTTCTTT.

The rearrangement links TRBV6-5 to TRBJ2-2; a weak D match, TRBD2 (5 bases). Germline CDR1 reads MNHEY; CDR2 reads SVGAGI. The V end was cut by 5 bases, the J end by 6 bases, with 13 bases between. The length of the CDR3 is 14 residues. Here the CDR3 DNA reads TGTGCCAGCAGTCCTCGGGGATTACCCGGGGAGCTGTTTTTT. Translated, it gives CASSPRGLPGELFF.

This clonotype was seen at least ten times. V is TRBV10-2 and J is TRBJ2-7; 10 positions agree with TRBD1. Trimming removed 8 bases from V and 7 bases from J; junction bases left unmatched: 11. This CDR3 is 14 amino acids long. Germline values: CDR1 WSHSY, CDR2 SAAADI. The CDR3 DNA is TGCGCCAGCGAGGAGGTAGGGACAGGGGATGAGCAGTACTTC. Translated, it gives CASEEVGTGDEQYF.

This clonotype was picked up many times. The chain carries TRBV7-9 and TRBJ2-7, with TRBD2 matching 8 bases. The junction had 10 bases not matched to a gene; V was cut back by 5 bases and J by 7 bases. CDR1 SEHNR and CDR2 FQNEAQ come from the germline V gene (reference sequence). The CDR3 length is 14 residues. The DNA of the CDR3 is TGTGCCAGCAGCATACACAGCGGGAGAGGAGAGCAGTACTTC. Translated: CASSIHSGRGEQYF.

This clonotype was counted many times. V is TRBV3-1 and J is TRBJ1-2, with 10 bases that match TRBD1. V was pared by 3 bases and J by 5 bases, with 3 bases of the junction left unmatched. In germline, CDR1 is LGHDT, CDR2 YNNKEL (reference sequence). CDR3 length: 14 residues. In DNA form, the CDR3 reads TGTGCCAGCAGCCAGGGACAGGGGATGTATGGCTACACCTTC. It is translated as CASSQGQGMYGYTF.

This rearrangement joins TRBV9 to TRBJ1-2, with 7 nucleotides matching TRBD1. V gave up 5 bases and J gave up 7 bases; unmatched junction bases: 14. In germline, CDR1 is SGDLS, CDR2 YYNGEE. The CDR3 has 15 amino acids. CDR3 protein: CASSPRAKGAGGYTF. The CDR3 coding sequence is TGTGCCAGCAGTCCGCGAGCCAAGGGGGCGGGTGGCTACACCTTC.

On this clonotype: A read error may explain this, as a much larger clone is one base away. J is TRBJ1-3 and V is TRBV4-1; D call uncertain. Germline V gene data show CDR1 as MGHRA and CDR2 as YSYEKL. CDR3 length: 15 amino acids. The CDR3: CASQRTESSGNIIYF. The CDR3 DNA is TGCGCCAGCCAACGGACGGAGAGCTCTGGAAACATCATATATTTT.

The V call is TRBV24-1, the J call TRBJ2-7; D possibly corresponds to TRBD1 (6 bases). Germline V gene sequence: CDR1 KGHDR, CDR2 SFDVKD. The CDR3 is 13 amino acids. V shed 5 bases and J shed 4 bases, with 11 bases lying between them. The CDR3 sequence: CATSGTTGYEQYF. CDR3 coding DNA: TGTGCCACCAGTGGGACAACAGGGTACGAGCAGTACTTC.

In this sample, this clonotype turned up a few times. The chain joins TRBV2 to TRBJ1-4; D perhaps matches TRBD1 (5 bases). CDR1 and CDR2 (germline): SNHLY, FYNNEI. The CDR3 is 12 amino acids. The germline V and J ends were trimmed by 5 bases and 10 bases, with 11 bases remaining between them. In DNA form, the CDR3 reads TGTGCCAGCAGTAACTCCAGGGCAAAACTGTTTTTT. It yields the protein CASSNSRAKLFF.